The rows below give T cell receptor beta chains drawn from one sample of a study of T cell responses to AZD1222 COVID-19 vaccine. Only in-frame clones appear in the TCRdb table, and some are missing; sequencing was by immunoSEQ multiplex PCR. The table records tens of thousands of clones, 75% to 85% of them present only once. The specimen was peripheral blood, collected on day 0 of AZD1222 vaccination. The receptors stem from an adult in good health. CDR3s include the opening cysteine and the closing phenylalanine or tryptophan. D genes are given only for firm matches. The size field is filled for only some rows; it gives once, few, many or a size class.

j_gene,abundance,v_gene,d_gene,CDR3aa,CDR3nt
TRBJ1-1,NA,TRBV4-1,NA,CASSQEAWTEAFF,TGCGCCAGCAGCCAAGAGGCGTGGACTGAAGCTTTCTTT
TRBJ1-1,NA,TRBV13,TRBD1,CASSPKDRMNTEAFF,TGTGCCAGCAGCCCCAAGGACAGGATGAACACTGAAGCTTTCTTT
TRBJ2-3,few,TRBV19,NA,CASSPPRDGLSTDTQYF,TGTGCCAGTAGTCCCCCCCGAGACGGATTAAGCACAGATACGCAGTATTTT
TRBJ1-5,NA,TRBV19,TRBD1,CASGTGTHQPQHF,TGTGCCAGTGGGACAGGGACCCATCAGCCCCAGCATTTT
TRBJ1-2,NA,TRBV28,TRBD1,CASNYPGQGTGGYTF,TGTGCCAGCAACTACCCGGGACAGGGGACGGGTGGCTACACCTTC
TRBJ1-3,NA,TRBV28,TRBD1,CASTSGGTAGNTIYF,TGTGCCAGCACGTCAGGGGGTACGGCTGGAAACACCATATATTTT
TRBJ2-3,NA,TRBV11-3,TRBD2,CASSYTSGGGYTDTQYF,TGTGCCAGCAGCTACACTAGCGGGGGGGGGTACACAGATACGCAGTATTTT
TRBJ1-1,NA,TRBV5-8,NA,CASSFGGRLGPNTEAFF,TGTGCCAGCAGCTTCGGGGGGCGCTTGGGACCGAACACTGAAGCTTTCTTT
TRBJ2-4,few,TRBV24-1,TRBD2,CATSDLPSGLAGGSVLRNIQYF,TGTGCCACCAGTGATTTGCCCTCGGGACTAGCGGGGGGGAGTGTGCTAAGAAACATTCAGTACTTC
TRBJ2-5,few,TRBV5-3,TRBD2,CARNFTSAWETQYF,TGTGCCAGAAATTTCACTAGCGCCTGGGAGACCCAGTACTTC
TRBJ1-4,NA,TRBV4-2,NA,CASSQDFEKLFF,TGTGCCAGCAGCCAAGATTTTGAAAAACTGTTTTTT
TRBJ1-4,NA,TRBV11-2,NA,CASSLQGRDEKLFF,TGTGCCAGCAGCTTACAGGGACGGGATGAAAAACTGTTTTTT
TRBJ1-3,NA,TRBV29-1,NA,CSVKQGYSGNTIYF,TGCAGCGTTAAACAGGGATACTCTGGAAACACCATATATTTT
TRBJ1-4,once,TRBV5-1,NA,CASSWTEGEKLFF,TGCGCCAGCAGCTGGACAGAGGGTGAAAAACTGTTTTTT
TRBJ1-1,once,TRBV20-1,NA,CSARQVAEAFF,TGCAGTGCAAGACAGGTGGCTGAAGCTTTCTTT
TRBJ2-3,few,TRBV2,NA,CASRGTEITQYF,TGTGCCAGCAGGGGGACGGAGATTACGCAGTATTTT
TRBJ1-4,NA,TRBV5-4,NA,CASSAWGGSYEKLFF,TGTGCCAGCAGCGCATGGGGTGGCTCGTATGAAAAACTGTTTTTT
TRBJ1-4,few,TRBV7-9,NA,CASRPQATDNEKLFF,TGTGCCAGCAGGCCACAGGCGACCGATAATGAAAAACTGTTTTTT